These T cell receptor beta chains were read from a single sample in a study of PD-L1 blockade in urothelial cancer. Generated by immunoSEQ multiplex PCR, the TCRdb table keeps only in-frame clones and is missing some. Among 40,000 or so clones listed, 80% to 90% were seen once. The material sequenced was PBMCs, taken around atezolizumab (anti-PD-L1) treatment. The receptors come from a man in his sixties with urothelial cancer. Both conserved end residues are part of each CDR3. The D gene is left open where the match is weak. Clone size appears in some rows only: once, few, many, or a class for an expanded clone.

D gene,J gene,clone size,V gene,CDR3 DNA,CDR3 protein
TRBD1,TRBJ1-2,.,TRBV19,TGTGCCAGTAGTATAGTCTCCGCAGGGGGCTTCTATGGCTACACCTTC,CASSIVSAGGFYGYTF
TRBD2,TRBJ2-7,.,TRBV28,TGTGGTACCCGCGGGAGACTCGAGCAGTACTTC,CGTRGRLEQYF
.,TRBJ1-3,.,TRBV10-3,TGTGCCATCAGTGATGGCCCCCGAAACACCATATATTTT,CAISDGPRNTIYF
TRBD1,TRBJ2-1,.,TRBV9,TGTGCCAGCAGCGTAGCTGGGCAGGGGGCGGCTGAGCAGTTCTTC,CASSVAGQGAAEQFF
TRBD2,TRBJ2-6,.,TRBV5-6,TGTGCCAGCAGCCCCCCGCGGGGGGGGGCTTCTGGGGCCAACGTCCTGACTTTC,CASSPPRGGASGANVLTF
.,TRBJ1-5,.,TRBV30,TGTGCCTGGAGTGTAGGGAGGGGGTATAATCAGCCCCAGCATTTT,CAWSVGRGYNQPQHF
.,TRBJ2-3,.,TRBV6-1,TGTGCCAGCAGTGAAGCCAGGGCAGGCACAGATACGCAGTATTTT,CASSEARAGTDTQYF
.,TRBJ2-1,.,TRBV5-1,TGCGCCAGCAGCCAGACTCAGGGAAACAATGAGCAGTTCTTC,CASSQTQGNNEQFF
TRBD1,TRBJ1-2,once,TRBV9,TGTGCCAGCAGCTCCCGGGACAGGGGAGGGTATGGCTACACCTTC,CASSSRDRGGYGYTF
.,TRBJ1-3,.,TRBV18,TGTGCCAGCTCACCAATCCAGGGCCCCAGAAACACCATATATTTT,CASSPIQGPRNTIYF
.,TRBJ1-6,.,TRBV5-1,TGCGCCAGCAGCCGTGACATGAATTCACCCCTCCACTTT,CASSRDMNSPLHF
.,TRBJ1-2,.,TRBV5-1,TGCGCCAGCAGCTCCTTTGGGGGGACCTATGGCTACACCTTC,CASSSFGGTYGYTF
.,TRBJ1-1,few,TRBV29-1,TGCAGCGCTCTGCGCGGGCAAGACACTGAAGCTTTCTTT,CSALRGQDTEAFF
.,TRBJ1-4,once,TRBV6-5,TGTGCCAGCAGTTACTCGGCCCCGGCGACAGAAAAACTGTTTTTT,CASSYSAPATEKLFF
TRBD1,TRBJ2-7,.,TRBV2,TGTGCCAGCACGAGGGACAGGGGTTCCTACGAGCAGTACTTC,CASTRDRGSYEQYF
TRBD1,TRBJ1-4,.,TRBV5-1,TGCGCCAGCAGCTTGGACAGGGGGACTAATGAAAAACTGTTTTTT,CASSLDRGTNEKLFF
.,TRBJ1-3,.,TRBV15,TGTGCCACCAGCAGGGCGGGTTCTGGAAACACCATATATTTT,CATSRAGSGNTIYF
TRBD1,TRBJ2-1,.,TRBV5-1,TGCGCCAGCAGCTTGGTTGACAGGGGGGAGCAGTTCTTC,CASSLVDRGEQFF
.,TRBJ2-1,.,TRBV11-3,TGTGCCAGCAGCCGAACAGGGCATGAGCAGTTCTTC,CASSRTGHEQFF
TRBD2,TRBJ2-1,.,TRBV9,TGTGCCAGCAGCGTACTAGCGGGGAGCCACAATGAGCAGTTCTTC,CASSVLAGSHNEQFF
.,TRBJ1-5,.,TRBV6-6,TGTGCCAGCAGTCATAAACCAGATAGCAATCAGCCCCAGCATTTT,CASSHKPDSNQPQHF
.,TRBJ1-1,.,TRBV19,TGTGCCATTTACAGTCGAACTGAAGCTTTCTTT,CAIYSRTEAFF
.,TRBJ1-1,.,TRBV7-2,TGTGCCAGCAGCACCTGGGAGGGGACAAGTGAAGCTTTCTTT,CASSTWEGTSEAFF
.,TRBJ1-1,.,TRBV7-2,TGTGCCAGCAGCAGCACAGTCCGTGATGAAGCTTTCTTT,CASSSTVRDEAFF
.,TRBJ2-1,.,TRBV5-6,TGTGCCAGCAGCCCGCGGGCCACCAATGAGCAGTTCTTC,CASSPRATNEQFF